The TCR beta chain under discussion was sequenced for a study of blood T cell repertoires in COVID-19. The ends were cut back, 8 bases at V and 3 bases at J, with 19 bases in the middle. CDR1 and CDR2 from the germline V gene are SGHTA and FQGTGA. The CDR3 covers 16 residues. Patients from Seattle were sampled longitudinally, starting during active infection. Produced via immunoSEQ multiplex PCR; TCRdb's table is partial and in-frame only. The sample records 50,000 to 60,000 clones, approximately 90% being singletons. The chain links TRBV7-3 to TRBJ2-2; possibly TRBD1 for D (6 bases). Sample: peripheral blood. The sequence derives from a man aged 40-49 years with COVID-19, enrolled during active disease. CDR3 DNA: TGTGCCAGCCAACCCTACCCGGACAGCGACACCGGGGAGCTGTTTTTT. Its translation: CASQPYPDSDTGELFF. The whole variable domain, filled in from reference TRBV7-3 and TRBJ2-2, reads GAGVSQTPSNKVTEKGKYVELRCDPISGHTALYWYRQSLGQGPEFLIYFQGTGAADDSGLPNDRFFAVRPEGSVSTLKIQRTERGDSAVYLCASQPYPDSDTGELFFGEGSRLTVL.